The clone carrying this T cell receptor beta chain was recorded at least ten times. Its antigen is as yet unknown. The length of the CDR3 is 12 residues. Deletions cut 6 bases from V and 5 bases from J, with 12 bases between. Germline CDR1 reads SGHKS; CDR2 reads YYEKEE (reference sequence). This sample stems from a study of T-cell reconstitution after alpha-beta-depleted transplantation in children. Study observations and caveats: Recipient T cells and thymic progenitors that survived gave rise to the high TCRbeta diversity observed at day 60 in some patients.

Using unique molecular identifiers, the investigators prepared the TCRbeta library. MiXCR, applied by TCRdb to the PCR reads, yields one record per CDR3 protein. The sample includes 190,000 or so distinct CDR3 sequences, 6.3% of them seen just once. The chain carries TRBV5-5 and TRBJ2-7, with a tentative D call TRBD1 (6 bases). Sequenced material: PBMCs, taken before TCRalphabeta/CD19-depleted stem cell transplant. This clonotype was obtained from a girl under three years old with combined immunodeficiency, due to receive a stem cell transplant. The CDR3 reads CASTGASDEQYF. The CDR3 DNA sequence: TGTGCCAGCACAGGGGCTTCGGACGAGCAGTACTTC.